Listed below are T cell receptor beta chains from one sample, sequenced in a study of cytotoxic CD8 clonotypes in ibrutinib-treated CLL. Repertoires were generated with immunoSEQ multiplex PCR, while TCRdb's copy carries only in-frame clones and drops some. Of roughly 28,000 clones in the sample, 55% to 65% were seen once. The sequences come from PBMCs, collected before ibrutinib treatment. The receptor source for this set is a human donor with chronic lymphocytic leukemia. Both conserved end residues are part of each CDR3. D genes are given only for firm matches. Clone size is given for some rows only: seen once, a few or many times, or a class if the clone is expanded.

CDR3 protein: CASSTNRGWDYGYTF; CDR3 DNA: TGTGCCAGTAGTACCAACAGGGGATGGGACTATGGCTACACCTTC; J gene: TRBJ1-2; clone size: few; V gene: TRBV19; D gene: TRBD1
CDR3 protein: CAGGGRQNTEAFF; CDR3 DNA: TGTGCCGGTGGCGGGCGACAGAACACTGAAGCTTTCTTT; J gene: TRBJ1-1; clone size: -; V gene: TRBV11-2; D gene: -
CDR3 protein: CASSDGTGNYNEQFF; CDR3 DNA: TGTGCCAGCAGCGACGGGACAGGTAACTACAATGAGCAGTTCTTC; J gene: TRBJ2-1; clone size: -; V gene: TRBV11-3; D gene: TRBD1
CDR3 protein: CASSQGTGELFF; CDR3 DNA: TGCGCCAGCAGCCAGGGCACCGGGGAGCTGTTTTTT; J gene: TRBJ2-2; clone size: -; V gene: TRBV4-1; D gene: -
CDR3 protein: CAWTRGVEHTGELFF; CDR3 DNA: TGTGCCTGGACTCGTGGGGTCGAACACACCGGGGAGCTGTTTTTT; J gene: TRBJ2-2; clone size: once; V gene: TRBV30; D gene: -
CDR3 protein: CASSPTGVGIEQFF; CDR3 DNA: TGTGCCAGCTCACCTACGGGAGTTGGTATTGAGCAGTTCTTC; J gene: TRBJ2-1; clone size: few; V gene: TRBV18; D gene: -
CDR3 protein: CASSPGVVRGDYGYTF; CDR3 DNA: TGCGCCAGCAGCCCAGGGGTCGTTCGGGGGGACTATGGCTACACCTTC; J gene: TRBJ1-2; clone size: -; V gene: TRBV5-1; D gene: -
CDR3 protein: CASSYGREGHEQYF; CDR3 DNA: TGTGCCAGCAGTTATGGCCGGGAGGGCCACGAGCAGTACTTC; J gene: TRBJ2-7; clone size: -; V gene: TRBV6-6; D gene: TRBD2
CDR3 protein: CASSLTAANTGELFF; CDR3 DNA: TGTGCTAGCAGCTTGACAGCAGCGAACACCGGGGAGCTGTTTTTT; J gene: TRBJ2-2; clone size: -; V gene: TRBV7-7; D gene: -
CDR3 protein: CASSWNRADTEAFF; CDR3 DNA: TGTGCCAGCAGTTGGAACAGGGCTGACACTGAAGCTTTCTTT; J gene: TRBJ1-1; clone size: -; V gene: TRBV28; D gene: -
CDR3 protein: CASSDGGASDTQYF; CDR3 DNA: TGTGCCAGCAGCGATGGCGGGGCTTCAGATACGCAGTATTTT; J gene: TRBJ2-3; clone size: -; V gene: TRBV6-4; D gene: -
CDR3 protein: CASSITTGPGNTIYF; CDR3 DNA: TGTGCCAGTAGTATCACGACAGGGCCTGGAAACACCATATATTTT; J gene: TRBJ1-3; clone size: -; V gene: TRBV19; D gene: TRBD1
CDR3 protein: CASSDGRYTGELFF; CDR3 DNA: TGTGCCAGCAGTGATGGCAGGTACACCGGGGAGCTGTTTTTT; J gene: TRBJ2-2; clone size: -; V gene: TRBV2; D gene: -
CDR3 protein: CASSPTRGGEQFF; CDR3 DNA: TGTGCCAGCAGCCCTACTAGGGGTGGTGAGCAGTTCTTC; J gene: TRBJ2-1; clone size: -; V gene: TRBV11-2; D gene: -
CDR3 protein: CASSFSGVGPDTQYF; CDR3 DNA: TGCGCCAGCAGCTTTTCGGGAGTTGGGCCAGATACGCAGTATTTT; J gene: TRBJ2-3; clone size: -; V gene: TRBV5-1; D gene: -
CDR3 protein: CASSLRQLNEKLFF; CDR3 DNA: TGTGCCAGCAGTTTGAGGCAGCTTAATGAAAAACTGTTTTTT; J gene: TRBJ1-4; clone size: -; V gene: TRBV28; D gene: -
CDR3 protein: CASSLRGSGELFF; CDR3 DNA: TGTGCCAGCAGCTTACGAGGCTCCGGGGAGCTGTTTTTT; J gene: TRBJ2-2; clone size: -; V gene: TRBV11-2; D gene: -
CDR3 protein: CAIMGQGSVGELFF; CDR3 DNA: TGTGCCATCATGGGACAGGGTTCGGTCGGGGAGCTGTTTTTT; J gene: TRBJ2-2; clone size: -; V gene: TRBV10-3; D gene: TRBD1
CDR3 protein: CASRVEDTQYF; CDR3 DNA: TGTGCCAGCAGGGTGGAAGATACGCAGTATTTT; J gene: TRBJ2-3; clone size: -; V gene: TRBV25-1; D gene: -
CDR3 protein: CASSLSDTGELFF; CDR3 DNA: TGCGCCAGCAGTCTTTCAGACACCGGGGAGCTGTTTTTT; J gene: TRBJ2-2; clone size: -; V gene: TRBV5-1; D gene: -
CDR3 protein: CASSTQSNQPQHF; CDR3 DNA: TGTGCCAGCAGCACCCAAAGCAATCAGCCCCAGCATTTT; J gene: TRBJ1-5; clone size: few; V gene: TRBV7-2; D gene: -
CDR3 protein: CASSLSGQPYGYTF; CDR3 DNA: TGTGCCAGCAGTTTATCTGGACAGCCTTATGGCTACACCTTC; J gene: TRBJ1-2; clone size: -; V gene: TRBV5-4; D gene: -
CDR3 protein: CASSPGTSEQYF; CDR3 DNA: TGCGCCAGCAGCCCTGGGACTAGCGAGCAGTACTTC; J gene: TRBJ2-7; clone size: few; V gene: TRBV5-1; D gene: TRBD2
CDR3 protein: CASSTGHLYEQYF; CDR3 DNA: TGCGCCAGCAGCACGGGACATCTCTACGAGCAGTACTTC; J gene: TRBJ2-7; clone size: few; V gene: TRBV5-1; D gene: -